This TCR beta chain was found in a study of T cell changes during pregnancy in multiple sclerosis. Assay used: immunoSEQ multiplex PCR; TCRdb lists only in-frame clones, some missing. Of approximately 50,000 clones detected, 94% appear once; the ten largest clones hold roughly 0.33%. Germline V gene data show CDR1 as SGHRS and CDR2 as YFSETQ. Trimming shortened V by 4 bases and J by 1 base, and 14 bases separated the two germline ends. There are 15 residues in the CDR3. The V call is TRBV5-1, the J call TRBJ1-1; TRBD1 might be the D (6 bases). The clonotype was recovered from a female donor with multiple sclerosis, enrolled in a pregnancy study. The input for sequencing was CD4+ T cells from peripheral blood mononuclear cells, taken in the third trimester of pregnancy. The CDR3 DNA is TGCGCCAGCAGCCTGGGGGGGCCGGCGAACACTGAAGCTTTCTTT. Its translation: CASSLGGPANTEAFF.